This T cell receptor beta chain was recorded in a study of CD8 T cells in ankylosing spondylitis. Comment on this clonotype: The antigen remains unidentified.

The CDR3 covers 14 residues. From germline, CDR1 is SGHRS and CDR2 YFSETQ. V gave up 3 bases and J gave up 2 bases, with 12 bases separating them. Using quantitative 5'-RACE with molecular barcodes, the authors made TCR beta libraries. TCRdb passed the 5' RACE reads through MiXCR, listing each CDR3 protein once. The sample contains hundreds of thousands of distinct CDR3 sequences, 12% of which appear only once. Broader study findings: A motif in TCR beta, a set of seven to nine highly homologous variants, appeared characteristic of ankylosing spondylitis blood. The authors found the disease-linked clones to be CD8+ and relatively rare in peripheral blood. Disease-linked clones were reportedly significantly enriched in matched ankylosing spondylitis synovial fluid. Past studies reported some motif variants in reactive arthritis synovial fluid and blood.

The chain employs TRBV5-1 and TRBJ2-7; either TRBD1 or TRBD2 may fit D (6 bases each). This TCR was recovered from a male donor with ankylosing spondylitis. Sequenced input: blood, either unsorted or a sorted T cell fraction (not recorded which). CDR3 residues: CASSSGRGPYEQYF. The CDR3 DNA follows: TGCGCCAGCAGCTCCGGACGGGGGCCCTACGAGCAGTACTTC.